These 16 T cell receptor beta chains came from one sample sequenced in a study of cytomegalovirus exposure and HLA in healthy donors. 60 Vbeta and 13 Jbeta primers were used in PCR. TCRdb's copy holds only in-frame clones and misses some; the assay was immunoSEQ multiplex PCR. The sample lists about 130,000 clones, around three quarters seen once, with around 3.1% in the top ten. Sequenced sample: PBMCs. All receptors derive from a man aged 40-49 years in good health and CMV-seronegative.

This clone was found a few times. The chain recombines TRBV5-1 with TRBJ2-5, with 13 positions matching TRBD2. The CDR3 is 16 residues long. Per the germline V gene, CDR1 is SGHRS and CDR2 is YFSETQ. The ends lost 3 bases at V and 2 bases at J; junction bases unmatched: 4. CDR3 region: CASSSGLAGRQETQYF. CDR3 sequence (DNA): TGCGCCAGCAGCTCGGGACTAGCGGGGAGACAAGAGACCCAGTACTTC.

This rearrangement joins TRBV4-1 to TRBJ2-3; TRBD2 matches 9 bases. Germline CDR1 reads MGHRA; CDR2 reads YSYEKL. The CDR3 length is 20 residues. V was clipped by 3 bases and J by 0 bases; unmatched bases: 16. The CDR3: CASSHRLSGGPTSSTDTQYF. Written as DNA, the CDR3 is TGCGCCAGCAGCCACCGGCTTAGCGGGGGCCCGACGTCTAGCACAGATACGCAGTATTTT.

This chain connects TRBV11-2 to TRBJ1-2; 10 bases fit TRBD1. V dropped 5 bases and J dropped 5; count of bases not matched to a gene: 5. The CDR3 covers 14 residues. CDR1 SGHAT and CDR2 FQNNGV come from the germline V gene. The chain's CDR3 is CASSLAGQGYGYTF. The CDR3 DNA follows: TGTGCCAGCAGCCTCGCGGGACAGGGGTATGGCTACACCTTC.

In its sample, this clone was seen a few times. CDR3 coding DNA: TGCGCCAGCAGCCACGGGACAGGGAACACTGAAGCTTTCTTT. Translating it yields CASSHGTGNTEAFF. The gene calls are TRBV5-1 and TRBJ1-1; 8 nucleotides agree with TRBD1. The germline V gene has CDR1 SGHRS and CDR2 YFSETQ. V gave up 4 bases and J gave up 1 base; unmatched junction bases: 3. This CDR3 has 14 residues.

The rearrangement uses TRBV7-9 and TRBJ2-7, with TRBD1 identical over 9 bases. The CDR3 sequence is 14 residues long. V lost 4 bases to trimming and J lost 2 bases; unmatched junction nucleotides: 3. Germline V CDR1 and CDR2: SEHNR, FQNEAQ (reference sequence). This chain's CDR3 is CASSSGQGPYEQYF. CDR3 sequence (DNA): TGTGCCAGCAGCTCAGGACAGGGGCCCTACGAGCAGTACTTC.

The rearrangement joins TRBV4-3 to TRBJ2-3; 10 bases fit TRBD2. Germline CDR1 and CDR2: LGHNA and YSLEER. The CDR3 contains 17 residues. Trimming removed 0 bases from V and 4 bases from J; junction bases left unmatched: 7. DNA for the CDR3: TGCGCCAGCAGCCAAGACTCCGGGCTAGCGGGGGCAGATACGCAGTATTTT. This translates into CASSQDSGLAGADTQYF.

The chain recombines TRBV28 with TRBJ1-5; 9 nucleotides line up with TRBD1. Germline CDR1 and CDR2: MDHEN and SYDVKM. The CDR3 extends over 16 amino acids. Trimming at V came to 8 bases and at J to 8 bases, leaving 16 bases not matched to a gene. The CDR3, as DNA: TGTGCCAGCGGTGGGCCGGGACAGGGAAGGGGGGAGCCCCAGCATTTT. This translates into CASGGPGQGRGEPQHF.

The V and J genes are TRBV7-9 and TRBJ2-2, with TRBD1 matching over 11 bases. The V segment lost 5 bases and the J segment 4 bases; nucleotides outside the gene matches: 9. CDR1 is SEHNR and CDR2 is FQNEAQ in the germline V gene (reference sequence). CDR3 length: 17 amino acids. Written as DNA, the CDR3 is TGTGCCAGCAGCCCCAGGGACAGGGGGTTCGTCACCGGGGAGCTGTTTTTT. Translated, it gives CASSPRDRGFVTGELFF.

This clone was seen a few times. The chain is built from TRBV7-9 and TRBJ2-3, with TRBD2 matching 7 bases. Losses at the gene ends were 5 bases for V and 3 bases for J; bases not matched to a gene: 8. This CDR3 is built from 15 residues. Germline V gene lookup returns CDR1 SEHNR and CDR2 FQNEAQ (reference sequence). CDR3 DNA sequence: TGTGCCAGCAGCGAAGTGGGAGGGCCTACAGATACGCAGTATTTT. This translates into CASSEVGGPTDTQYF.

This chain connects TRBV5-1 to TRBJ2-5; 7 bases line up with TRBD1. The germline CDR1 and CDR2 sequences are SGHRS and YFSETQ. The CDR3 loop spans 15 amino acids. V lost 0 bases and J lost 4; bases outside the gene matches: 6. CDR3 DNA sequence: TGCGCCAGCAGCTTGGGACAGGGTCGAGGAGAGACCCAGTACTTC. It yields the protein CASSLGQGRGETQYF.

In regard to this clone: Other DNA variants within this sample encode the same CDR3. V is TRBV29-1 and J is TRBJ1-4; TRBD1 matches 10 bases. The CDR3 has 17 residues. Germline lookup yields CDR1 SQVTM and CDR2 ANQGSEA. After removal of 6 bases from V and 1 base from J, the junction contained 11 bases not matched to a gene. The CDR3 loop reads CSVGPGTGDRTNEKLFF. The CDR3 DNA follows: TGCAGCGTGGGACCCGGGACAGGGGACCGAACTAATGAAAAACTGTTTTTT.

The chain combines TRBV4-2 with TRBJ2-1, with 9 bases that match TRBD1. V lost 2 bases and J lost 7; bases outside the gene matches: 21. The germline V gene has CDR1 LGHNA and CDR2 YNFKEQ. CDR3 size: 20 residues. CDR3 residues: CASSQQAVPGTGFLGNEQFF. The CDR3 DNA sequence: TGTGCCAGCAGCCAACAGGCCGTCCCCGGGACAGGGTTTTTGGGGAATGAGCAGTTCTTC.

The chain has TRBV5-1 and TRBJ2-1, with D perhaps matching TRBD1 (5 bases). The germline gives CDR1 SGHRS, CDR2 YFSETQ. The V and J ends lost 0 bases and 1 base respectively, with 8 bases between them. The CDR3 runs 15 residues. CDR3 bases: TGCGCCAGCAGCTTGGCGCAGGGTTCCTACAATGAGCAGTTCTTC. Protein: CASSLAQGSYNEQFF. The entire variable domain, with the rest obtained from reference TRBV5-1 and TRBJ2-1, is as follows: KAGVTQTPRYLIKTRGQQVTLSCSPISGHRSVSWYQQTPGQGLQFLFEYFSETQRNKGNFPGRFSGRQFSNSRSEMNVSTLELGDSALYLCASSLAQGSYNEQFFGPGTRLTVL.

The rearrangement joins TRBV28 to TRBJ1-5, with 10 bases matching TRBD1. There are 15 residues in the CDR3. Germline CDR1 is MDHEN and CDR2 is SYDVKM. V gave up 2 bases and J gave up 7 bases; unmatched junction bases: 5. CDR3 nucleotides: TGTGCCAGCAGTTTAAGGGACAGGGGTGTCCAGCCCCAGCATTTT. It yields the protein CASSLRDRGVQPQHF. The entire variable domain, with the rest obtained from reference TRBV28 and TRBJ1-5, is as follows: DVKVTQSSRYLVKRTGEKVFLECVQDMDHENMFWYRQDPGLGLRLIYFSYDVKMKEKGDIPEGYSVSREKKERFSLILESASTNQTSMYLCASSLRDRGVQPQHFGDGTRLSIL.

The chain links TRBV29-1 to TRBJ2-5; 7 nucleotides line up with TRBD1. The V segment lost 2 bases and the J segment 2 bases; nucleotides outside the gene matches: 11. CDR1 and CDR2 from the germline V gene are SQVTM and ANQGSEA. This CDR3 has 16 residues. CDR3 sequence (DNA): TGCAGCGTTGAACAGGGGGTAGGTCCCCGACAAGAGACCCAGTACTTC. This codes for CSVEQGVGPRQETQYF.

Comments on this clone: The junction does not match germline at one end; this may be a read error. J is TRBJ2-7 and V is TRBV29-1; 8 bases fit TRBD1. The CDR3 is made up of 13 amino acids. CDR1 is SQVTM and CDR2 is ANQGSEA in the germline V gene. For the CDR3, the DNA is TGCAGCGTTCAGGGGACAGGCAACTACGTGCAGTACTTC. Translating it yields CSVQGTGNYVQYF.